This entry describes one TCR beta chain. These data belong to a study of blood T cell repertoires in COVID-19. Study overall: COVID-19 samples collected from the United States, Italy and Spain covered acute and convalescent phases.

In the study's own analysis: Reference gene primer amplification gave nucleated cell count estimates. Data came from immunoSEQ multiplex PCR; TCRdb stores just in-frame clones and leaves some out. D and trimming come from the DNA, and the V and J calls and clone size come from that table. The table records some 320,000 clones, 89% of them present only once. Participants were aged 18 to 89 years, lived in under 30 US areas, and enrolled virtually. Cohort 3 donors were reported recovered after two negative PCRs, clearance, or symptom resolution. The CDR3 loop spans 13 amino acids. CDR1 and CDR2 from the germline V gene are SGHDN and FVKESK. The V end lost 4 bases, the J end lost 3 bases, and 7 bases lay between the germline ends.

The chain uses TRBV14 and TRBJ2-1; a weak D match, TRBD2 (6 bases). Material for sequencing was PBMCs or T cells enriched from blood (not recorded which). The source of this sequence is a man between 60 and 75 years old who had recovered from COVID-19. The CDR3 is CASSRLVYNEQFF. Written as DNA, the CDR3 is TGTGCCAGCAGCCGACTAGTCTACAATGAGCAGTTCTTC.